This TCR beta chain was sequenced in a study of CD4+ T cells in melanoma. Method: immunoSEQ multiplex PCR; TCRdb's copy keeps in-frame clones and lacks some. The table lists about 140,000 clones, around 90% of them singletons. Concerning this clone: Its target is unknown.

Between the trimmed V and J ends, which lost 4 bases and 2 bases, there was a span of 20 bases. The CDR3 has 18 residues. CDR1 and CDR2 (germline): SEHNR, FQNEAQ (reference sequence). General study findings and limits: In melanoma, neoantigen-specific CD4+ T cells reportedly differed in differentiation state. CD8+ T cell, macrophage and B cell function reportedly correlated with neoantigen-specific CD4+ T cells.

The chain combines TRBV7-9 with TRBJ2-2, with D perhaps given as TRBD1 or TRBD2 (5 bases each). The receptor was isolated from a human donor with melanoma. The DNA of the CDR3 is TGTGCCAGCAGCTCCCCGACCCGCACTGGGGGAAACACCGGGGAGCTGTTTTTT. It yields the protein CASSSPTRTGGNTGELFF.